This T cell receptor beta chain was sequenced for a study of blood T cell repertoires in COVID-19. Assay used: immunoSEQ multiplex PCR; TCRdb lists only in-frame clones, some missing. The sample contains 250,000 to 400,000 clones, 89% of which appear only once. Enrollees, roughly 18 to 90 years old, lived in 24 US areas. Either two negative PCRs, clearance, or symptom resolution qualified Cohort 3 donors as recovered. V shed 3 bases, J shed 0 bases, and the junction held 2 bases outside the gene matches. This CDR3 is built from 15 residues. Germline assignment: CDR1 KGHSH and CDR2 LQKENI. The chain employs TRBV18 and TRBJ2-7; 10 nucleotides align to TRBD2. Sequenced sample: PBMCs or T cells enriched from blood (not recorded which). This TCR derives from a man aged 60 to 69 who had recovered from COVID-19. In nucleotides, the CDR3 is TGTGCCAGCTCACCCGGGACTAGCGACTCCTACGAGCAGTACTTC. It specifies CASSPGTSDSYEQYF.